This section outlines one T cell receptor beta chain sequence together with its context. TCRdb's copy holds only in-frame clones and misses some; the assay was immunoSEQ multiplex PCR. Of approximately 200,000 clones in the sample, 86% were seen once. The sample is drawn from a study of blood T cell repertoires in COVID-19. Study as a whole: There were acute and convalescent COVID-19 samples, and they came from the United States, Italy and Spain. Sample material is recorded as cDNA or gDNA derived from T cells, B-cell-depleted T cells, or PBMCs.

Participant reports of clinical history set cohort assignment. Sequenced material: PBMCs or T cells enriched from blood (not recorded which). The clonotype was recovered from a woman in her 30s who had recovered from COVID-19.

The CDR3 region has the DNA TGTGCCAGCAGCCAAAATCTAGGACTCTCCACAGATACGCAGTATTTT. Translating it yields CASSQNLGLSTDTQYF. The rearrangement joins TRBV11-2 to TRBJ2-3; perhaps TRBD2 as D (5 bases). CDR1 SGHAT and CDR2 FQNNGV come from the germline V gene. This CDR3 contains 16 residues. The germline V and J ends were trimmed by 5 bases and 2 bases, with 17 bases remaining between them.